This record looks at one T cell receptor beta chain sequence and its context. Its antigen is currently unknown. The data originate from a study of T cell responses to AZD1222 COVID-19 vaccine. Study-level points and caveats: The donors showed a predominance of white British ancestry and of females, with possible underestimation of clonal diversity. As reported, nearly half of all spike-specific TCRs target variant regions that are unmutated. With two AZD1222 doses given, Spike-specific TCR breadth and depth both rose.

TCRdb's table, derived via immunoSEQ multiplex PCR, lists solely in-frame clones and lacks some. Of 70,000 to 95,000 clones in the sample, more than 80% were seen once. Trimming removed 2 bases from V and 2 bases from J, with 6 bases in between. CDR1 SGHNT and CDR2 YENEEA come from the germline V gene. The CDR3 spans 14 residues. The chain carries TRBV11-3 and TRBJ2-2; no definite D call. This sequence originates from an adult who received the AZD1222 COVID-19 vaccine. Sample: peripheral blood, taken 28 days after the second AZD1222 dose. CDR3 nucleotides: TGTGCCAGCAGCTTAAGACAAAACACCGGGGAGCTGTTTTTT. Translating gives CASSLRQNTGELFF.